The TCR beta chain under discussion was sequenced for a study of blood T cell repertoires in COVID-19. About the study: Collection of acute and convalescent COVID-19 samples took place in the United States, Italy and Spain.

CDR1 is SGDLS and CDR2 is YYNGEE in the germline V gene. The CDR3 is 15 residues long. The trim removed 3 bases at V and 3 bases at J, leaving 8 bases unmatched. Only in-frame clones appear in the TCRdb table, and some are missing; sequencing was by immunoSEQ multiplex PCR. This table has some 48,000 clones, 75% to 85% appearing once. J is TRBJ1-2 and V is TRBV9, with TRBD1 matching over 7 bases. Source material: peripheral blood. This TCR came from a human donor with acute or convalescent COVID-19. The donor label of this sample is uncertain. CDR3 loop: CASSGQGSPDYGYTF. In DNA, the CDR3 is TGTGCCAGCAGCGGACAGGGTTCGCCCGACTATGGCTACACCTTC.